Detailed here is one T cell receptor beta chain. Original methodology: Estimation of nucleated cell counts relied on the amplification of reference gene primers. The assay was immunoSEQ multiplex PCR, and TCRdb's table has in-frame clones only and misses some. Clonal size and the V and J genes are those of that table, whereas D and trimming came from the DNA. The sample carries approximately 99,000 clones, around 83% recorded once. CDR1 SGHRS and CDR2 YFSETQ come from the germline V gene. This CDR3 is 15 amino acids long. The ends lost 5 bases at V and 7 bases at J; junction bases unmatched: 7. The sample is drawn from a study of blood T cell repertoires in COVID-19. At the level of the study: Some COVID-19 samples were acute and others convalescent; all came from the United States, Italy and Spain. The analysed material was cDNA or gDNA that came from T cells, B-cell-depleted T cells, or PBMCs.

This receptor was identified in a woman aged 70-85 years with acute or convalescent COVID-19. V gene TRBV5-1 combines with J gene TRBJ1-6, with 9 nucleotides matching TRBD1. The sequenced material came from peripheral blood. The chain's CDR3 is CASSLGTGNNSPLHF. The CDR3 DNA reads as TGCGCCAGCAGTCTCGGGACAGGGAACAATTCACCCCTCCACTTT. Drawing the rest from reference TRBV5-1 and TRBJ1-6, the complete variable domain is KAGVTQTPRYLIKTRGQQVTLSCSPISGHRSVSWYQQTPGQGLQFLFEYFSETQRNKGNFPGRFSGRQFSNSRSEMNVSTLELGDSALYLCASSLGTGNNSPLHFGNGTRLTVT.